The table lists the clone carrying this T cell receptor beta chain with a few counts. The sample is drawn from a study of T cells after yellow fever vaccination. CDR3 length: 13 residues. Germline assignment: CDR1 LNHDA and CDR2 SQIVND (reference sequence). Between the trimmed V and J ends, which lost 1 base and 5 bases, there was a span of 8 bases. Universal primer sites and UMIs were introduced during 5'RACE template-switching synthesis of TCR cDNA. Using its own MiXCR run on the 5' RACE reads, TCRdb lists one record per CDR3 protein. The sample has about 85,000 distinct CDR3 sequences, roughly 15% seen once; the top ten hold around 23%.

The TCR originated in a man younger than 35 who received the YFV17D yellow fever vaccine. V is TRBV19 and J is TRBJ1-1; the D is unclear. This specimen was CD8+ T cells not binding an NS4B(214-222) dextramer, sorted from PBMCs, taken roughly 20 days after the first yellow fever vaccination. CDR3 region: CASSIVGLTEAFF. The DNA of the CDR3 is TGTGCCAGTAGTATAGTGGGTCTGACTGAAGCTTTCTTT.